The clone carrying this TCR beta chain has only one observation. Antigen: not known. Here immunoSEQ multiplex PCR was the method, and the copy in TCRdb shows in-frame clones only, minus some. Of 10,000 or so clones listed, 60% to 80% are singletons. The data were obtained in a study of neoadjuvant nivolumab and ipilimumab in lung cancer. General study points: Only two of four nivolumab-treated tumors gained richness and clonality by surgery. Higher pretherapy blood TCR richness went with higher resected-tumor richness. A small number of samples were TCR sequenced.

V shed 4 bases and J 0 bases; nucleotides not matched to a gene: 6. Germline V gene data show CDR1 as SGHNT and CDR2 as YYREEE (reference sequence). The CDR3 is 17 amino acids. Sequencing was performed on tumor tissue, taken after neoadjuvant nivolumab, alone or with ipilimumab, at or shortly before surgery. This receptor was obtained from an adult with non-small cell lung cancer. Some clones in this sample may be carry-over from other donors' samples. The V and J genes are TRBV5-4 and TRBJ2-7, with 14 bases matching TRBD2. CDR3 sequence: CASSRGLAGASSYEQYF. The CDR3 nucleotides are TGTGCCAGCAGCAGGGGACTAGCGGGGGCGAGCTCCTACGAGCAGTACTTC.